The 32 T cell receptor beta chains listed next were all sequenced from one sample in a study of T cells in Graves' hyperthyroidism and ophthalmopathy. Amplified regions were TCR beta CDR3 sequences from RNA transcripts. With the HTBI primer set, the TCR CDR3 went through a first round of RT-PCR. TCRdb ran MiXCR on the multiplex PCR reads and lists one entry per CDR3 protein. The data contain under 400,000 distinct CDR3 sequences, about 15% of them singletons. Sequencing input: blood. These receptors came from an older woman with Graves' hyperthyroidism.

This clonotype was counted ten times or more. One end of the junction is discordant with germline, which a read error may explain. The chain uses TRBV5-1 and TRBJ2-5; 11 bases align to TRBD2. This CDR3 region has 14 residues. Germline CDR1 SGHRS, CDR2 YFSETQ. The CDR3 DNA follows: TGTGCCAGCAGCTTTGGACTAGCGGGAGAGACCCAGTACTTC. This codes for CASSFGLAGETQYF.

This clonotype was counted between two and nine times. The V gene is TRBV25-1, the J gene TRBJ1-4; tentative D call: TRBD1 (6 bases). This CDR3 contains 13 residues. Between the trimmed V and J ends, which lost 6 bases and 8 bases, there was a span of 13 bases. CDR1 and CDR2 (germline): MGHDK, SYGVNS. CDR3 in DNA: TGTGCCAGCAGAAGGGGGGCTTGGGAAAAACTGTTTTTT. Amino acid sequence: CASRRGAWEKLFF.

The chain is built from TRBV2 and TRBJ2-3; D is unresolved. Germline V gives CDR1 SNHLY, CDR2 FYNNEI. V lost 3 bases and J 7 bases, leaving 5 bases between the germline ends. The CDR3 length is 11 residues. The CDR3 bases are TGTGCCAGCAGTGATTCGTATACGCAGTATTTT. Translated, it gives CASSDSYTQYF.

This clonotype was counted at least ten times. This chain uses TRBV18 with TRBJ1-1; D call uncertain. The germline V gene encodes CDR1 KGHSH and CDR2 LQKENI. V was pared by 3 bases and J by 6 bases, with 11 bases between. This CDR3 spans 13 amino acids. CDR3 region: CASSPPIMAEAFF. In nucleotides, the CDR3 is TGTGCCAGCTCACCCCCCATCATGGCTGAAGCTTTCTTT.

This clonotype was observed at least ten times. CDR3: CASSPGTGRVEQYF. CDR3 nucleotide sequence: TGTGCCAGCAGCCCCGGGACAGGGCGGGTCGAGCAGTACTTC. V is TRBV7-2 and J is TRBJ2-7; the match to TRBD1 covers 9 bases. V lost 5 bases to trimming and J lost 6 bases; unmatched junction nucleotides: 8. The V gene's germline CDR1 is SGHTA and CDR2 FQGNSA. There are 14 residues in the CDR3.

This clonotype was counted ten times or more. V usage is TRBV11-2 and J usage is TRBJ2-5, with 9 bases that match TRBD2. This CDR3 contains 17 residues. CDR1 and CDR2 from the germline V gene are SGHAT and FQNNGV. V lost 0 bases to trimming and J lost 0 bases; unmatched junction nucleotides: 5. The CDR3 loop is CASSLDPLAGYQETQYF. CDR3 nucleotides: TGTGCCAGCAGCTTAGATCCCCTAGCGGGGTACCAAGAGACCCAGTACTTC. Supplemented by reference TRBV11-2 and TRBJ2-5, the full variable domain reads EAGVAQSPRYKIIEKRQSVAFWCNPISGHATLYWYQQILGQGPKLLIQFQNNGVVDDSQLPKDRFSAERLKGVDSTLKIQPAKLEDSAVYLCASSLDPLAGYQETQYFGPGTRLLVL.

This clonotype was recorded at least ten times. This chain uses TRBV20-1 with TRBJ2-1; either TRBD1 or TRBD2 may fit D (6 bases each). V was cut by 3 bases and J by 4 bases, with 13 bases left in between. This CDR3 comprises 14 residues. Germline V CDR1 and CDR2: DFQATT, SNEGSKA (reference sequence). The CDR3 here is CSASEGGDYNEQFF. The CDR3 DNA follows: TGCAGTGCTAGTGAGGGGGGTGATTACAATGAGCAGTTCTTC.

The table lists this clonotype with many counts. The chain links TRBV7-9 to TRBJ2-3; possible D gene TRBD2, 6 bases. Germline V gene data show CDR1 as SEHNR and CDR2 as FQNEAQ (reference sequence). This CDR3 contains 15 residues. Deletions cut 1 base from V and 2 bases from J, with 10 bases between. CDR3 sequence (DNA): TGTGCCAGCAGCTTAGGGCGGGATTTCACAGATACGCAGTATTTT. Amino acids: CASSLGRDFTDTQYF.

This clonotype was picked up many times. The rearrangement links TRBV6-1 to TRBJ2-5; TRBD1 aligns across 11 bases. Germline V gives CDR1 MNHNS, CDR2 SASEGT. Trimming cost V 4 bases and J 7 bases; bases outside gene matches: 11. The CDR3 totals 16 residues. CDR3: CASSARGDRGWGTQYF. The CDR3 nucleotides read TGTGCCAGCAGTGCCCGAGGGGACAGGGGGTGGGGGACCCAGTACTTC.

This clonotype was detected ten times or more. The genes are TRBV29-1 and TRBJ2-7; D perhaps matches TRBD2 (6 bases). V gave up 7 bases and J gave up 4 bases, with 11 bases separating them. This CDR3 has 11 amino acids. Germline values: CDR1 SQVTM, CDR2 ANQGSEA. The CDR3 DNA reads TGCAGCGCGGGGGAAAATTACGAGCAGTACTTC. Its translation: CSAGENYEQYF.

The V call is TRBV28, the J call TRBJ2-7; D assignment may be TRBD1 or TRBD2 (5 bases each). Germline V gene lookup returns CDR1 MDHEN and CDR2 SYDVKM. This CDR3 region has 17 residues. V was shortened by 4 bases and J by 5 bases, with 24 bases between the two germline ends. The CDR3 spells CASSSFLRGGQGHEQYF. Written as DNA, the CDR3 is TGTGCCAGCAGTTCCTTCCTCAGAGGCGGGCAGGGCCACGAGCAGTACTTC.

This clonotype was detected only once. The chain links TRBV5-1 to TRBJ1-6; D not resolved. The CDR3 extends over 15 amino acids. Trimming cost V 4 bases and J 7 bases, with 15 bases left between them. Germline V lookup: CDR1 SGHRS, CDR2 YFSETQ. The CDR3 DNA sequence: TGCGCCAGCAGCCCGGATGGACTGACAAATTCACCCCTCCACTTT. Translation gives CASSPDGLTNSPLHF.

The chain combines TRBV30 with TRBJ2-3, with TRBD2 matching over 7 bases. The CDR3 is 12 amino acids. With V trimmed by 8 bases and J by 9 bases, 11 bases remained unmatched. CDR1 is GTSNPN and CDR2 is SVGIG in the germline V gene (reference sequence). CDR3 nucleotide sequence: TGTGCCGGGGGAATGGCGGGAGCAACGCAGTATTTT. This sequence encodes CAGGMAGATQYF. Combining the CDR3 with reference TRBV30 and TRBJ2-3 gives the whole variable domain SQTIHQWPATLVQPVGSPLSLECTVEGTSNPNLYWYRQAAGRGLQLLFYSVGIGQISSEVPQNLSASRPQDRQFILSSKKLLLSDSGFYLCAGGMAGATQYFGPGTRLTVL.

This chain joins TRBV6-2 or TRBV6-3 and TRBJ1-2, with D tentatively TRBD1 (6 bases). The germline gives CDR1 MNHEY, CDR2 SVGEGT. The CDR3 contains 14 residues. Trimming removed 5 bases from V and 3 bases from J, with 13 bases in between. CDR3 amino acids: CASSATGGYYGYTF. In nucleotides, the CDR3 is TGTGCCAGCAGTGCGACAGGCGGTTACTATGGCTACACCTTC.

The V and J genes are TRBV11-3 and TRBJ2-2, with 8 bases identical to TRBD1. The CDR3 runs 19 residues. Germline-derived CDR1 and CDR2 are SGHNT and YENEEA. The V gene end was trimmed by 1 base and the J gene end by 0 bases; junction bases not matched to a gene: 10. The CDR3 coding sequence is TGTGCCAGCAGCTTAGCAGACAGGGGCCTTGGGGCGAACACCGGGGAGCTGTTTTTT. Protein sequence: CASSLADRGLGANTGELFF.

Turning to this clonotype: This may arise from a read error, as a much more abundant clone is one base away. V usage is TRBV18 and J usage is TRBJ2-1, with no clear D. Trimming cost V 2 bases and J 4 bases, with 6 bases left between them. Germline V gives CDR1 KGHSH, CDR2 LQKENI. CDR3 size: 13 residues. As DNA, the CDR3 is TGTGCCAGCTCACCAGGCATGTACAATGAGCAGTTCTTC. Its translation is CASSPGMYNEQFF.

This clonotype was recorded many times. The J gene is TRBJ1-5, the V gene TRBV3-1; D gene uncertain. The CDR3 runs 14 residues. Per germline, CDR1 LGHDT and CDR2 YNNKEL (reference sequence). The V gene lost 2 bases and the J gene lost 0 bases, with 5 bases spanning the gap. The CDR3 region is CASSQRDSNQPQHF. The CDR3 nucleotides are TGTGCCAGCAGCCAAAGGGATAGCAATCAGCCCCAGCATTTT.

This clonotype was seen repeatedly, ten times or more. This CDR3 is CATSRDYSSQPQHF. The DNA for the CDR3 is TGTGCCACCAGCAGAGATTACTCCAGTCAGCCCCAGCATTTT. The chain links TRBV15 to TRBJ1-5, with D unclear. Germline V gene lookup returns CDR1 LNHNV and CDR2 YYDKDF (reference sequence). There are 14 residues in the CDR3. V was pared by 0 bases and J by 6 bases, with 9 bases between.

The table lists this clonotype with many counts. The chain joins TRBV28 to TRBJ2-3; 10 nucleotides match TRBD2. Trimming at V came to 5 bases and at J to 6 bases, leaving 11 bases not matched to a gene. The length of the CDR3 is 16 residues. Germline values: CDR1 MDHEN, CDR2 SYDVKM. CDR3 sequence reads: CASSQRAASGSDTQYF. The CDR3 DNA reads as TGTGCCAGCAGTCAAAGGGCGGCTAGCGGGAGCGATACGCAGTATTTT.

This clonotype was counted ten times or more. The rearrangement links TRBV18 to TRBJ1-2; 9 nucleotides line up with TRBD1. The CDR3 runs to 14 residues. Germline loops: CDR1 KGHSH, CDR2 LQKENI. The V segment lost 5 bases and the J segment 6 bases; nucleotides outside the gene matches: 7. CDR3 sequence reads: CASSAQGARDGYTF. The CDR3, as DNA: TGTGCCAGCTCAGCACAGGGGGCGCGGGATGGCTACACCTTC.

This clonotype was detected a few times. The chain uses TRBV29-1 and TRBJ2-5; TRBD1 matches at 7 bases. The V gene's germline CDR1 is SQVTM and CDR2 ANQGSEA. The trim removed 3 bases at V and 5 bases at J, leaving 6 bases unmatched. This CDR3 has 13 amino acids. The CDR3 nucleotides read TGCAGCGTTGATGGACAGGTCGGGGAGACCCAGTACTTC. Translation gives CSVDGQVGETQYF. The whole variable domain, filled in from reference TRBV29-1 and TRBJ2-5, reads SAVISQKPSRDICQRGTSLTIQCQVDSQVTMMFWYRQQPGQSLTLIATANQGSEATYESGFVIDKFPISRPNLTFSTLTVSNMSPEDSSIYLCSVDGQVGETQYFGPGTRLLVL.

This clonotype was seen at least ten times. V is TRBV6-6 and J is TRBJ2-3; 13 bases map to TRBD2. With V trimmed by 1 base and J by 4 bases, 26 bases remained unmatched. Per germline, CDR1 MNHNY and CDR2 SVGAGI (reference sequence). The length of the CDR3 is 24 residues. CDR3 region: CASSYFPGTSGIGILTISPDTQYF. The CDR3 DNA follows: TGTGCCAGCAGTTACTTTCCCGGGACTAGCGGGATTGGGATACTAACAATCAGCCCAGATACGCAGTATTTT.

This clonotype was picked up a small number of times. V and J are TRBV5-1 and TRBJ2-7; D uncertain. V lost 4 bases and J 4 bases, leaving 9 bases between the germline ends. Germline V gene lookup returns CDR1 SGHRS and CDR2 YFSETQ. CDR3 length: 12 amino acids. CDR3 sequence: CASSETRYEQYF. The CDR3 nucleotides are TGCGCCAGCAGCGAAACCAGGTACGAGCAGTACTTC.

This clonotype was seen only a few times. J is TRBJ1-5 and V is TRBV9; D uncertain. This CDR3 contains 15 residues. Germline assignment: CDR1 SGDLS and CDR2 YYNGEE. V dropped 3 bases and J dropped 10 bases, with 20 bases sitting between them. Here the CDR3 reads CASSAAPDPTQPQHF. CDR3 coding DNA: TGTGCCAGCAGCGCCGCCCCCGATCCTACGCAACCCCAGCATTTT.

To note about this clonotype: This may be a read error: a much more frequent sequence differs by one nucleotide. This chain joins TRBV30 and TRBJ2-5, with TRBD2 matching over 9 bases. CDR1 and CDR2 (germline): GTSNPN, SVGIG (reference sequence). CDR3 length: 13 amino acids. After removal of 3 bases from V and 2 bases from J, the junction contained 1 base not matched to a gene. CDR3 DNA sequence: TGTGCCTGGAGAGGACTAGCGCAAGAGACCCAGTACTTC. It translates to CAWRGLAQETQYF.

Comments on this clonotype: Germline and junction disagree at one end, which may indicate a read error. This chain links TRBV11-3 with TRBJ2-7; no firm D call. CDR3 length equals 16 residues. CDR1 SGHNT and CDR2 YENEEA come from the germline V gene. The CDR3 loop is CAGSSPSRVESYEQYF. CDR3 nucleotide sequence: TGTGCCGGCAGCTCCCCGAGCCGGGTAGAGTCCTACGAGCAGTACTTC.

This clonotype was recorded many times. The rearrangement links TRBV11-2 to TRBJ2-7; D is perhaps TRBD2 (6 bases). The CDR3 totals 14 residues. Germline loops: CDR1 SGHAT, CDR2 FQNNGV. Trimming pared 1 base from V and 7 bases from J, leaving 14 bases between. The chain's CDR3 is CASSLGGEGREQYF. The CDR3 coding sequence is TGTGCCAGCAGCTTAGGGGGTGAGGGGAGGGAGCAGTACTTC.

V and J are TRBV6-1 and TRBJ2-5; D is unresolved. Germline V gene data show CDR1 as MNHNS and CDR2 as SASEGT. The V end lost 5 bases, the J end lost 5 bases, and 12 bases lay between the germline ends. The CDR3 runs to 13 residues. CDR3 DNA sequence: TGTGCCAGCAGTCCCCCTGGGCTGGAGACCCAGTACTTC. Translated, it gives CASSPPGLETQYF.

This clonotype has more than one count but fewer than ten. V is TRBV7-9 and J is TRBJ1-6; D remains unclear. Germline V gene sequence: CDR1 SEHNR, CDR2 FQNEAQ (reference sequence). Trimming shortened V by 4 bases and J by 14 bases, and 18 bases separated the two germline ends. This CDR3 is 14 amino acids long. The CDR3 sequence is CASSSDLSDRTLHF. The CDR3 DNA is TGTGCCAGCAGCTCCGACCTGTCGGATCGAACCCTCCACTTT.

The chain is built from TRBV19 and TRBJ2-1; perhaps D is TRBD1 or TRBD2 (5 bases each). Trimming pared 10 bases from V and 3 bases from J, leaving 16 bases between. Germline CDR1 is LNHDA and CDR2 is SQIVND (reference sequence). This CDR3 comprises 14 residues. The CDR3 nucleotides are TGTGCCACCCTCCCGAGGGGCGGCTACAATGAGCAGTTCTTC. It codes for CATLPRGGYNEQFF.

This clonotype was observed at least ten times. The chain uses TRBV3-1 and TRBJ2-1; D gene ambiguous. This CDR3 contains 13 residues. Between the trimmed V and J ends, which lost 1 base and 4 bases, there was a span of 5 bases. Germline V gene lookup returns CDR1 LGHDT and CDR2 YNNKEL (reference sequence). CDR3 DNA sequence: TGTGCCAGCAGCCAAGCGATGTACAATGAGCAGTTCTTC. It encodes CASSQAMYNEQFF.

This clonotype was observed many times. The V call is TRBV11-2, the J call TRBJ2-7; 8 nucleotides match TRBD2. This CDR3 is 16 amino acids long. Trimming cost V 5 bases and J 0 bases; bases outside gene matches: 9. Germline loops: CDR1 SGHAT, CDR2 FQNNGV. The CDR3, as DNA: TGTGCCAGCAGCCTTGTTGGCGGGGGGAGCTCCTACGAGCAGTACTTC. Translating it yields CASSLVGGGSSYEQYF. Variable domain in full (rest from reference TRBV11-2 and TRBJ2-7): EAGVAQSPRYKIIEKRQSVAFWCNPISGHATLYWYQQILGQGPKLLIQFQNNGVVDDSQLPKDRFSAERLKGVDSTLKIQPAKLEDSAVYLCASSLVGGGSSYEQYFGPGTRLTVT.